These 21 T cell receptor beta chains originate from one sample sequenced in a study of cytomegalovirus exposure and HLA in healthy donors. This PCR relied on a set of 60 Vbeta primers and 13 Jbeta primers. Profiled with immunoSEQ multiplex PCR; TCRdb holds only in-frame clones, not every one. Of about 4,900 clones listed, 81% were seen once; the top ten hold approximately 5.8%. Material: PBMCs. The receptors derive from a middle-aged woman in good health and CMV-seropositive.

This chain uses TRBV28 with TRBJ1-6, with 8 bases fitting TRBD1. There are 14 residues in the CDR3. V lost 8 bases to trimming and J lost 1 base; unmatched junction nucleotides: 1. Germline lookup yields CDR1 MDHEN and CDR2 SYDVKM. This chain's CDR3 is CASWDRSYNSPLHF. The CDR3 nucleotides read TGTGCCAGCTGGGACAGGTCCTATAATTCACCCCTCCACTTT.

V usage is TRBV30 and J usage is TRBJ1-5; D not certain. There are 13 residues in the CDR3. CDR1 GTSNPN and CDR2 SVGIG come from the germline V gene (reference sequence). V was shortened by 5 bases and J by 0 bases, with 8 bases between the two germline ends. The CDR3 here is CAWAGGSNQPQHF. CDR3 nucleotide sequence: TGTGCCTGGGCGGGCGGTAGCAATCAGCCCCAGCATTTT. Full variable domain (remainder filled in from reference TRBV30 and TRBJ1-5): SQTIHQWPATLVQPVGSPLSLECTVEGTSNPNLYWYRQAAGRGLQLLFYSVGIGQISSEVPQNLSASRPQDRQFILSSKKLLLSDSGFYLCAWAGGSNQPQHFGDGTRLSIL.

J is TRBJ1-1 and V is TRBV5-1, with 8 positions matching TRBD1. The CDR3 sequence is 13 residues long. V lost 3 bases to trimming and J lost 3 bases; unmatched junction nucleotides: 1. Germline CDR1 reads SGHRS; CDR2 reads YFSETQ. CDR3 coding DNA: TGCGCCAGCAGCTACAGGGGGGACACTGAAGCTTTCTTT. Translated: CASSYRGDTEAFF.

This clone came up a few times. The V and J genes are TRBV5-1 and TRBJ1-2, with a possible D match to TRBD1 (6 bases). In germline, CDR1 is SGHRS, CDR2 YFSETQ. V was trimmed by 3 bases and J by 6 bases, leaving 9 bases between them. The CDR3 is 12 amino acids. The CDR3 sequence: CASSWDTHGYTF. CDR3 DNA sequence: TGCGCCAGCAGCTGGGACACCCATGGCTACACCTTC.

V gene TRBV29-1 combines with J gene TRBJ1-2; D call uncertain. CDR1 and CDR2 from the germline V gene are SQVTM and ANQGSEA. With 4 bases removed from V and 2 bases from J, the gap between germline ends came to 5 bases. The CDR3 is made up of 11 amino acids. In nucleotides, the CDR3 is TGCAGCGTTGCTCAGAACTATGGCTACACCTTC. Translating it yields CSVAQNYGYTF.

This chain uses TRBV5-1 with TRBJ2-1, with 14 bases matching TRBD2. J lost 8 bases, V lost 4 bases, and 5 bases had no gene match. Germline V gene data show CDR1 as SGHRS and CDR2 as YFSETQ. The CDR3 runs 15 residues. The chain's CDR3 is CASSRLAGGIYEQFF. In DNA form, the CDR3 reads TGCGCCAGCAGCCGACTAGCGGGAGGGATCTATGAGCAGTTCTTC.

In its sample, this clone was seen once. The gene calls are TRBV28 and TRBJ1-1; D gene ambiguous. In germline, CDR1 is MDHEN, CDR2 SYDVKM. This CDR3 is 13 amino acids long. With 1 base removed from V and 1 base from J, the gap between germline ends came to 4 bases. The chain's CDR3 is CASSLFGNTEAFF. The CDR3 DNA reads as TGTGCCAGCAGTTTATTCGGGAACACTGAAGCTTTCTTT.

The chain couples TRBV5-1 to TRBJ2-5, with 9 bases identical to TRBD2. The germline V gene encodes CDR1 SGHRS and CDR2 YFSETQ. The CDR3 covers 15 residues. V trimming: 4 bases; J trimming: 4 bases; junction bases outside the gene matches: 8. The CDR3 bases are TGCGCCAGCAGCGCCGATAGCGGGAGTGCAGAGACCCAGTACTTC. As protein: CASSADSGSAETQYF.

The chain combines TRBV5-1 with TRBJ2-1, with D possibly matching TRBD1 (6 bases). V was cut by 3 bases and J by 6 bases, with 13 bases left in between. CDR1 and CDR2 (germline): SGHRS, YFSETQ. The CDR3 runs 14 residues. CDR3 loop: CASSSYRELNEQFF. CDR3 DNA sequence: TGCGCCAGCAGCTCCTACAGGGAACTCAATGAGCAGTTCTTC.

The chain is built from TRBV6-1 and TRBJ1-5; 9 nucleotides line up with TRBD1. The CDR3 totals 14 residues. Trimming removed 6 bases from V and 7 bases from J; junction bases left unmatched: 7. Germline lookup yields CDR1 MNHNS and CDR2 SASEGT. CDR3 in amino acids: CASRPDRGVQPQHF. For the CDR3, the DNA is TGTGCCAGCAGACCGGACAGGGGAGTGCAGCCCCAGCATTTT.

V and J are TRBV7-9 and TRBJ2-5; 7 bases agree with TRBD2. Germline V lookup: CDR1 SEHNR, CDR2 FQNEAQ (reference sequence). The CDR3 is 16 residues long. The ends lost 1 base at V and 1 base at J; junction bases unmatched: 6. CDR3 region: CASSLGLAVFQETQYF. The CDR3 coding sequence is TGTGCCAGCAGCTTAGGGCTAGCGGTATTCCAAGAGACCCAGTACTTC.

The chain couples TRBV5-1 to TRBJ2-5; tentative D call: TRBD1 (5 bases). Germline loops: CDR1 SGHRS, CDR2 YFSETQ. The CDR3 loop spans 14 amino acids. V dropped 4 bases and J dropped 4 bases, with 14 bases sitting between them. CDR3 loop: CASSRAAGPETQYF. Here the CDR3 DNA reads TGCGCCAGCAGCCGGGCGGCAGGGCCAGAGACCCAGTACTTC.

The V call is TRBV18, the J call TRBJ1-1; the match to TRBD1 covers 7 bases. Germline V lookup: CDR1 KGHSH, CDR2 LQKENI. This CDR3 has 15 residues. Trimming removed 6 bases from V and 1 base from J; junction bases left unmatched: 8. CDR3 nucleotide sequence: TGTGCCAGCTCGCCCCGGACAGGCCAGAACACTGAAGCTTTCTTT. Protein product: CASSPRTGQNTEAFF.

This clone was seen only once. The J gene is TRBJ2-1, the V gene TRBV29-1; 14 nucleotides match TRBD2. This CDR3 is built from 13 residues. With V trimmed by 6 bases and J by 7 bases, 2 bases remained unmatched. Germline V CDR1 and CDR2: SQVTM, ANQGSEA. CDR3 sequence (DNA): TGCAGCGTATGGACTAGCGGGAGGAATGAGCAGTTCTTC. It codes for CSVWTSGRNEQFF.

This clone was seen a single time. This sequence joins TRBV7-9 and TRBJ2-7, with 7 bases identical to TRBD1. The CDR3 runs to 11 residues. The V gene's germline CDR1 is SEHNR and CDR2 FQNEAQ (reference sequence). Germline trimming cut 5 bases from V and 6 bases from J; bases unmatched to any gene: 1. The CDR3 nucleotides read TGTGCCAGCAGCCGGGACAGCGAGCAGTACTTC. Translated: CASSRDSEQYF.

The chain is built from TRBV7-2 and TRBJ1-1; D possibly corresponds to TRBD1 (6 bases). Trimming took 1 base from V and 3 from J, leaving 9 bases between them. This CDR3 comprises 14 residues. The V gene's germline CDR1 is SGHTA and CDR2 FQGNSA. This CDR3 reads CASSLGRGYTEAFF. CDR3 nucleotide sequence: TGTGCCAGCAGCTTAGGCAGGGGCTACACTGAAGCTTTCTTT.

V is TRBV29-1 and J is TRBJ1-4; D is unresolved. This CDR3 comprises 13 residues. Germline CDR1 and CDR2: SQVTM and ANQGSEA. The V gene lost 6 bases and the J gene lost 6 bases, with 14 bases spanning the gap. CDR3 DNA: TGCAGCGTACTTACCGGGTCTGATGAAAAACTGTTTTTT. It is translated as CSVLTGSDEKLFF.

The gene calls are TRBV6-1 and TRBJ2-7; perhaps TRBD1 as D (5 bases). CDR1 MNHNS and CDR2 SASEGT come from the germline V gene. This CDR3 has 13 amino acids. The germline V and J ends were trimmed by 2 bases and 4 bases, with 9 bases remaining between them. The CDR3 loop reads CASSETGTYEQYF. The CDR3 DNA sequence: TGTGCCAGCAGTGAAACAGGTACTTACGAGCAGTACTTC.

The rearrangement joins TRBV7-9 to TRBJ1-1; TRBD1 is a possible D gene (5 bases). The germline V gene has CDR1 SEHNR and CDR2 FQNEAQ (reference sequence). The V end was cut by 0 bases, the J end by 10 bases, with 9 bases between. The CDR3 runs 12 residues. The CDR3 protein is CASSLAGDVAFF. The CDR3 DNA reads TGTGCCAGCAGCTTAGCAGGGGATGTAGCTTTCTTT.

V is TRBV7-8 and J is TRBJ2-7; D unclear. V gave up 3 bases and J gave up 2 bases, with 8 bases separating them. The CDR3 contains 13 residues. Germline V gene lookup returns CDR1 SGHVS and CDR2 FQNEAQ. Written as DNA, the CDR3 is TGTGCCAGCAGCTTTAACAGTCCCTACGAGCAGTACTTC. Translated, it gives CASSFNSPYEQYF. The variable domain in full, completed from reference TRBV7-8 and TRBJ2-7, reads GAGVSQSPRYKVAKRGQDVALRCDPISGHVSLFWYQQALGQGPEFLTYFQNEAQLDKSGLPSDRFFAERPEGSVSTLKIQRTQQEDSAVYLCASSFNSPYEQYFGPGTRLTVT.

CDR3 sequence (DNA): TGTGCCTGGAGTGTAGCCCAAGAGACCCAGTACTTC. It specifies CAWSVAQETQYF. V usage is TRBV30 and J usage is TRBJ2-5; D is uncertain. The germline V gene encodes CDR1 GTSNPN and CDR2 SVGIG (reference sequence). CDR3 length equals 12 residues. Trimming left V 0 bases short and J 1 base short, with 3 bases between.